One sample yielded the 27 T cell receptor beta chains listed below, sequenced in a study of control samples from healthy donors and cancer patients (dated by TCRdb to about 2020). Receptors were amplified or captured by the immunoSEQ multiplex PCR assay. This is the immuneACCESS table as TCRdb keeps it, with only in-frame sequences that have V and J called. A part of the clones is gone; compared with another copy, unresolved V genes explain less than half, and the rest is unexplained. This sample has 100,000 to 150,000 clones in its table, and about 90% of those were observed once. Together, the top ten hold less than 40% of the sample. Sequencing used blood. The receptors come from a middle-aged man in good health.

The chain carries TRBV14 and TRBJ2-3; D remains unclear. Germline V gene lookup returns CDR1 SGHDN and CDR2 FVKESK. The CDR3 loop spans 15 amino acids. The V end was cut by 2 bases, the J end by 3 bases, with 12 bases between. CDR3 sequence: CASSQYGVTTDTQYF. The CDR3 DNA is TGTGCCAGCAGCCAATATGGGGTAACTACAGATACGCAGTATTTT.

The genes are TRBV2 and TRBJ1-1; D is undetermined. The V gene's germline CDR1 is SNHLY and CDR2 FYNNEI. Trimming pared 3 bases from V and 3 bases from J, leaving 11 bases between. The CDR3 consists of 14 residues. CDR3 sequence: CASSDLGRDTEAFF. The CDR3 DNA follows: TGTGCCAGCAGTGATTTGGGTAGGGACACTGAAGCTTTCTTT.

This chain uses TRBV7-2 with TRBJ2-3, with TRBD1 matching over 8 bases. Germline V gene sequence: CDR1 SGHTA, CDR2 FQGNSA. This CDR3 comprises 15 residues. Trimming cost V 1 base and J 3 bases; bases outside gene matches: 3. DNA for the CDR3: TGTGCCAGCAGCTTAGGCAGGGGGCAAACAGATACGCAGTATTTT. Translation gives CASSLGRGQTDTQYF.

V is TRBV12-3 or TRBV12-4 and J is TRBJ1-2, with unresolved D. The CDR3 has 13 amino acids. The V and J ends lost 1 base and 4 bases respectively, with 7 bases between them. The CDR3 bases are TGTGCCAGCAGTTTAGACCCCGTCTATGGCTACACCTTC. It is translated as CASSLDPVYGYTF.

This clone appeared a few times. The rearrangement uses TRBV19 and TRBJ2-5; 9 bases are shared with TRBD1. Looked up from germline, CDR1 is LNHDA and CDR2 is SQIVND (reference sequence). J was trimmed by 5 bases and V by 1 base; bases with no gene match: 5. The CDR3 length is 15 residues. This CDR3 reads CASSIGGQGWETQYF. The CDR3 DNA reads TGTGCCAGTAGTATAGGAGGACAGGGGTGGGAGACCCAGTACTTC.

V is TRBV3-1 (or the pseudogene TRBV3-2) and J is TRBJ2-7; D is ambiguous. Germline CDR1 LGHDT, CDR2 YNNKEL (reference sequence). Trimming shortened V by 3 bases and J by 2 bases, and 11 bases separated the two germline ends. This CDR3 has 14 residues. CDR3 region: CASSQGPGPYEQYF. The CDR3 bases are TGTGCCAGCAGCCAGGGCCCCGGTCCCTACGAGCAGTACTTC.

The J gene is TRBJ2-7, the V gene TRBV5-4; D possibly uses TRBD1 or TRBD2 (5 bases each). The CDR3 is made up of 14 amino acids. V dropped 2 bases and J dropped 5 bases, with 14 bases sitting between them. CDR1 is SGHNT, CDR2 YYREEE, per germline (reference sequence). CDR3 in DNA: TGTGCCAGCAGCTTAGTTGGGACGGACAACGAGCAGTACTTC. Its translation is CASSLVGTDNEQYF.

The V call is TRBV2, the J call TRBJ1-2; possible D gene TRBD1, 5 bases. Trimming cost V 6 bases and J 1 base, with 9 bases left between them. The length of the CDR3 is 13 residues. Germline V lookup: CDR1 SNHLY, CDR2 FYNNEI. The CDR3 protein is CASRDSLNYGYTF. The CDR3 DNA reads as TGTGCCAGCAGAGACAGCCTTAACTATGGCTACACCTTC.

The rearrangement uses TRBV27 and TRBJ2-2; no clear D gene. Germline lookup yields CDR1 MNHEY and CDR2 SMNVEV (reference sequence). This CDR3 has 14 residues. Trimming removed 3 bases from V and 0 bases from J, with 5 bases in between. The CDR3 protein is CASSFTPNTGELFF. The CDR3 DNA reads TGTGCCAGCAGTTTCACTCCGAACACCGGGGAGCTGTTTTTT.

V is TRBV10-2 and J is TRBJ1-3; D is possibly TRBD1 (5 bases). Per germline, CDR1 WSHSY and CDR2 SAAADI. V was trimmed by 3 bases and J by 0 bases, leaving 12 bases between them. The CDR3 is 16 amino acids. CDR3: CASSDGGGSSGNTIYF. Here the CDR3 DNA reads TGCGCCAGCAGTGACGGGGGTGGCAGCTCTGGAAACACCATATATTTT.

The chain uses TRBV2 and TRBJ2-2; D is possibly TRBD1 (5 bases). Germline values: CDR1 SNHLY, CDR2 FYNNEI. The CDR3 runs to 16 residues. V shed 7 bases and J shed 3 bases, with 18 bases lying between them. The CDR3 region is CASILGLGRDTGELFF. For the CDR3, the DNA is TGTGCCAGCATCCTTGGGCTGGGGCGCGACACCGGGGAGCTGTTTTTT.

This clone appeared a few times. The J gene is TRBJ2-3, the V gene TRBV18; perhaps TRBD2 as D (6 bases). The V end lost 3 bases, the J end lost 2 bases, and 15 bases lay between the germline ends. The V gene's germline CDR1 is KGHSH and CDR2 LQKENI. The CDR3 covers 16 residues. The CDR3 loop reads CASSPRDSTFTDTQYF. The CDR3 bases are TGTGCCAGCTCACCCCGGGACTCTACATTCACAGATACGCAGTATTTT.

The chain couples TRBV6-2 or TRBV6-3 to TRBJ2-7; 8 nucleotides align to TRBD1. The CDR3 is 13 amino acids. V lost 2 bases and J lost 3; bases outside the gene matches: 0. Germline V gives CDR1 MNHEY, CDR2 SVGEGT. The CDR3 DNA follows: TGTGCCAGCAGTTACACAGGGGGCTACGAGCAGTACTTC. Translating gives CASSYTGGYEQYF.

This clone is a singleton in its sample. The chain links TRBV27 to TRBJ2-1; TRBD2 aligns across 9 bases. This CDR3 region has 15 residues. CDR1 and CDR2 from the germline V gene are MNHEY and SMNVEV (reference sequence). V dropped 7 bases and J dropped 4; count of bases not matched to a gene: 8. CDR3 region: CASTSSGGPYNEQFF. The DNA of the CDR3 is TGTGCCAGCACTAGTAGCGGGGGCCCTTACAATGAGCAGTTCTTC.

In this sample, this clone turned up a few times. The rearrangement uses TRBV2 and TRBJ2-7; D is unresolved. Germline CDR1 and CDR2: SNHLY and FYNNEI. The CDR3 is made up of 11 amino acids. V was pared by 2 bases and J by 5 bases, with 4 bases between. The CDR3 nucleotides read TGTGCCAGCAGTGAAAGGGACGAGCAGTACTTC. Protein: CASSERDEQYF.

This clone was seen only once. The gene calls are TRBV7-2 and TRBJ2-7; 7 bases map to TRBD2. CDR1 SGHTA and CDR2 FQGNSA come from the germline V gene. Unmatched junction bases numbered 2, after V lost 3 bases and J lost 0 bases. CDR3 length: 14 residues. The CDR3 bases are TGTGCCAGCAGCTTTTCTAGCGGCTCCTACGAGCAGTACTTC. This encodes CASSFSSGSYEQYF.

This chain links TRBV27 with TRBJ1-1; D might be TRBD1 (5 bases). Trimming left V 5 bases short and J 8 bases short, with 12 bases between. Germline V gene lookup returns CDR1 MNHEY and CDR2 SMNVEV (reference sequence). CDR3 length equals 12 residues. CDR3 residues: CASSTGTGEAFF. The CDR3 DNA reads TGTGCCAGCAGTACCGGGACTGGGGAAGCTTTCTTT.

This chain uses TRBV12-3 or TRBV12-4 with TRBJ2-1; D may be TRBD1 or TRBD2 (5 bases each). Deletions cut 7 bases from V and 15 bases from J, with 16 bases between. CDR3 length: 11 amino acids. CDR3 amino acids: CASTRRGRLFF. The CDR3, as DNA: TGTGCCAGCACTCGAAGGGGACGGCTGTTCTTC.

V gene TRBV11-2 combines with J gene TRBJ2-7, with D perhaps being TRBD1 or TRBD2 (5 bases each). The CDR3 runs to 16 residues. Germline loops: CDR1 SGHAT, CDR2 FQNNGV. The V and J ends lost 5 bases and 4 bases respectively, with 21 bases between them. CDR3 bases: TGTGCCAGCAGCACTGCCGGGACCCCGGGCGGGTACGAGCAGTACTTC. As protein: CASSTAGTPGGYEQYF.

This chain uses TRBV7-8 with TRBJ2-3; TRBD2 is a possible D gene (5 bases). This CDR3 is built from 13 residues. Germline V gives CDR1 SGHVS, CDR2 FQNEAQ. The V end lost 1 base, the J end lost 8 bases, and 10 bases lay between the germline ends. The CDR3 loop reads CASSLVGVGTQYF. The CDR3 DNA sequence: TGTGCCAGCAGCTTAGTCGGGGTTGGTACGCAGTATTTT.

This sequence joins TRBV5-5 and TRBJ1-2; D remains unclear. Germline V gene data show CDR1 as SGHKS and CDR2 as YYEKEE (reference sequence). The CDR3 runs to 15 residues. Between the trimmed V and J ends, which lost 0 bases and 8 bases, there was a span of 17 bases. The CDR3 sequence: CASSLEHTGNVGYTF. The CDR3 region has the DNA TGTGCCAGCAGCTTGGAACACACTGGAAATGTAGGCTACACCTTC.

V is TRBV5-4 and J is TRBJ2-1, with 9 bases that match TRBD2. J lost 8 bases, V lost 5 bases, and 8 bases had no gene match. Germline V gene sequence: CDR1 SGHNT, CDR2 YYREEE (reference sequence). The CDR3 has 14 amino acids. The CDR3 coding sequence is TGTGCCAGCAGGGAACGCGGGGGGGCGGATGAGCAGTTCTTC. Translated, it gives CASRERGGADEQFF.

The J gene is TRBJ2-2, the V gene TRBV24-1; D perhaps matches TRBD2 (5 bases). Germline V gives CDR1 KGHDR, CDR2 SFDVKD. Deletions cut 4 bases from V and 0 bases from J, with 8 bases between. The CDR3 has 15 amino acids. This chain's CDR3 is CATSETSPNTGELFF. The CDR3 region has the DNA TGTGCCACCAGTGAAACTAGTCCGAACACCGGGGAGCTGTTTTTT.

The chain links TRBV7-6 to TRBJ1-1, with 8 nucleotides matching TRBD1. The CDR3 consists of 17 residues. With V trimmed by 2 bases and J by 1 base, 9 bases remained unmatched. Germline V gene lookup returns CDR1 SGHVS and CDR2 FNYEAQ. The CDR3 region has the DNA TGTGCCAGCAGCTTATCAATCCCCCAGGGGGCGAACACTGAAGCTTTCTTT. Its translation: CASSLSIPQGANTEAFF. The variable domain in full, with the rest retrieved from reference TRBV7-6 and TRBJ1-1, is GAGVSQSPRYKVTKRGQDVALRCDPISGHVSLYWYRQALGQGPEFLTYFNYEAQQDKSGLPNDRFSAERPEGSISTLTIQRTEQRDSAMYRCASSLSIPQGANTEAFFGQGTRLTVV.

The chain links TRBV5-1 to TRBJ1-1; a weak D match, TRBD1 (6 bases). Trimming stripped 7 bases from V and 0 bases from J, with 10 bases between. In germline, CDR1 is SGHRS, CDR2 YFSETQ. The CDR3 contains 13 residues. In DNA form, the CDR3 reads TGCGCCAGCTCTACAGGGATGAACACTGAAGCTTTCTTT. Its translation is CASSTGMNTEAFF.

The rearrangement joins TRBV11-3 to TRBJ1-1; D is uncertain. V lost 6 bases and J 0 bases, leaving 8 bases between the germline ends. This CDR3 has 13 amino acids. The germline V gene has CDR1 SGHNT and CDR2 YENEEA. In nucleotides, the CDR3 is TGTGCCAGCAGTCGTGACCTGAACACTGAAGCTTTCTTT. Protein sequence: CASSRDLNTEAFF. The full variable domain, in which reference TRBV11-3 and TRBJ1-1 provide the parts outside the CDR3, is EAGVVQSPRYKIIEKKQPVAFWCNPISGHNTLYWYLQNLGQGPELLIRYENEEAVDDSQLPKDRFSAERLKGVDSTLKIQPAELGDSAVYLCASSRDLNTEAFFGQGTRLTVV.

The V and J genes are TRBV14 and TRBJ2-7; D remains ambiguous. Germline CDR1 and CDR2: SGHDN and FVKESK. This CDR3 comprises 16 residues. The V gene lost 2 bases and the J gene lost 5 bases, with 19 bases spanning the gap. The CDR3 DNA follows: TGTGCCAGCAGCCAAAGTCTCCCGGTCACGGGCGACGAGCAGTACTTC. Its translation: CASSQSLPVTGDEQYF.